One TCR beta chain is described in this entry. Its antigen remains unknown. Assay: immunoSEQ multiplex PCR; the TCRdb copy retains only in-frame clones and omits some. The table includes roughly 19,000 clones, around 86% detected once. Germline loops: CDR1 SGHRS, CDR2 YFSETQ. The CDR3 runs 15 residues. Trimming took 0 bases from V and 2 from J, leaving 9 bases between them. This sample was taken from a study of PD-1 blockade in classical Hodgkin lymphoma. Study summary: Intravenous nivolumab at 3 mg/kg was given to patients every 2 weeks. Study results and limitations: When set against healthy donors, newly diagnosed patients were reported to show lower baseline TCR diversity.

Each patient relapsed following autologous stem cell transplantation, and prior brentuximab vedotin exposure differed. Sequencing used peripheral blood mononuclear cells (PBMCs), obtained at baseline. The chain employs TRBV5-1 and TRBJ1-3; D is unclear. This TCR was sampled from a human donor with classical Hodgkin lymphoma. The CDR3 spells CASSLGGQAGNTIYF. The CDR3 DNA reads TGCGCCAGCAGCTTGGGCGGGCAGGCTGGAAACACCATATATTTT.